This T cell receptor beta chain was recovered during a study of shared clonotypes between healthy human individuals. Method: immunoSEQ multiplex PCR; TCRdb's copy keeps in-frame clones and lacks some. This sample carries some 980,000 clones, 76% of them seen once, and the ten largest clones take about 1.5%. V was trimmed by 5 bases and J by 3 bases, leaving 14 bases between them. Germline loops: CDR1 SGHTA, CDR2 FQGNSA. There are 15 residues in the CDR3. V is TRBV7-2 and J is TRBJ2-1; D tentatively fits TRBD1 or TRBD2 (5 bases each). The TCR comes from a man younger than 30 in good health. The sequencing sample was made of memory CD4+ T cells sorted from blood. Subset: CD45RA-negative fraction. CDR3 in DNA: TGTGCCAGCAGCACTCCGGGACGCAACTACAATGAGCAGTTCTTC. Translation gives CASSTPGRNYNEQFF.